This record looks at one T cell receptor (beta chain) sequence and its context. This specimen belongs to a study of cytomegalovirus exposure and HLA in healthy donors. The PCR contained 60 Vbeta and 13 Jbeta primers. The assay was immunoSEQ multiplex PCR, and TCRdb's table has in-frame clones only and misses some. This table has about 150,000 clones, around 60% appearing once. This receptor was taken from a woman aged 55-70 years in good health and CMV-seropositive. The specimen sequenced was PBMCs.

CDR3 residues: CSAAGQITEAFF. CDR3 nucleotides: TGCAGCGCCGCGGGACAGATCACTGAAGCTTTCTTT. This chain connects TRBV29-1 to TRBJ1-1; TRBD1 aligns across 7 bases. The germline V gene has CDR1 SQVTM and CDR2 ANQGSEA. V lost 7 bases and J lost 4; bases outside the gene matches: 6. This CDR3 comprises 12 residues.